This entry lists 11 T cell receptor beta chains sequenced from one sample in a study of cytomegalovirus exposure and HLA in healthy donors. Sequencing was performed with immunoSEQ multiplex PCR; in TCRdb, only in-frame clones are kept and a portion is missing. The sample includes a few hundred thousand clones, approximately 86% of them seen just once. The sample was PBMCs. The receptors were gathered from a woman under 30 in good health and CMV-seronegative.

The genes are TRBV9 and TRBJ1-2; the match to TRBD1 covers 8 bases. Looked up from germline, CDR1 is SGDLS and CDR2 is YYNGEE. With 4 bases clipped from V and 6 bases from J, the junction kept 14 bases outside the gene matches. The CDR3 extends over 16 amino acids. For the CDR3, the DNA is TGTGCCAGCAGCTCACTCCCGGGACAGGCTATGAATGGCTACACCTTC. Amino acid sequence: CASSSLPGQAMNGYTF.

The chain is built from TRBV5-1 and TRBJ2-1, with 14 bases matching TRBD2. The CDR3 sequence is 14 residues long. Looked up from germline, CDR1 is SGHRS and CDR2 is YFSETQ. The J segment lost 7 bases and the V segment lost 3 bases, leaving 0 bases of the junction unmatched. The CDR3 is CASSWTSGGNEQFF. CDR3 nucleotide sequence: TGCGCCAGCAGCTGGACTAGCGGGGGGAATGAGCAGTTCTTC.

The CDR3: CASSPGTDTQYF. The CDR3 nucleotides are TGTGCCAGCAGCCCAGGGACAGATACGCAGTATTTT. The gene calls are TRBV5-5 and TRBJ2-3; D possibly corresponds to TRBD1 (5 bases). Trimming cost V 4 bases and J 3 bases, with 6 bases left between them. Germline V CDR1 and CDR2: SGHKS, YYEKEE (reference sequence). This CDR3 is built from 12 residues.

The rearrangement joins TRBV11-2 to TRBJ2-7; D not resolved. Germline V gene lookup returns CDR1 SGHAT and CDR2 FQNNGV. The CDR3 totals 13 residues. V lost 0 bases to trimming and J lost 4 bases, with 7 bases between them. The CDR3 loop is CASSLDFRYEQYF. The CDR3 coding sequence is TGTGCCAGCAGCTTAGATTTCAGGTACGAGCAGTACTTC.

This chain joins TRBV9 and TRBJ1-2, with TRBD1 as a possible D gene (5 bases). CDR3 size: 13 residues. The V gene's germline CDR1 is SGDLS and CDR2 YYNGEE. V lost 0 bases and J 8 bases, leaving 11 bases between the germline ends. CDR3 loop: CASSVVPGLGYTF. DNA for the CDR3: TGTGCCAGCAGCGTAGTCCCAGGGCTAGGCTACACCTTC.

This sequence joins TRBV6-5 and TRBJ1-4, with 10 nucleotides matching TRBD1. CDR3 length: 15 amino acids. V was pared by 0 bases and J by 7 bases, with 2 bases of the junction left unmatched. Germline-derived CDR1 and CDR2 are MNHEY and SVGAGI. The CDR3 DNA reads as TGTGCCAGCAGTTACTCGTGGACAGGGGGTGAAAAACTGTTTTTT. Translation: CASSYSWTGGEKLFF.

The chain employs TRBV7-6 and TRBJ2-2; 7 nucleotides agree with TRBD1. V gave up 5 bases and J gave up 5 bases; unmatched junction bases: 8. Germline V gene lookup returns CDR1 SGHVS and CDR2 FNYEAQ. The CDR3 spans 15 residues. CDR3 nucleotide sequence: TGTGCCAGCAGCGGTCAGGGGGTATTGACCGGGGAGCTGTTTTTT. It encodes CASSGQGVLTGELFF.

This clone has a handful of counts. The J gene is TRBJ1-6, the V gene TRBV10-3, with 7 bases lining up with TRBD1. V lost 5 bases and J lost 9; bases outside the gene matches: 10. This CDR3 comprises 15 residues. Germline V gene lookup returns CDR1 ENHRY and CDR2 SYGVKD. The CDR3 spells CAISSTGTEGSPLHF. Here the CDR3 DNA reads TGTGCCATCAGTTCGACAGGGACTGAGGGTTCACCCCTCCACTTT.

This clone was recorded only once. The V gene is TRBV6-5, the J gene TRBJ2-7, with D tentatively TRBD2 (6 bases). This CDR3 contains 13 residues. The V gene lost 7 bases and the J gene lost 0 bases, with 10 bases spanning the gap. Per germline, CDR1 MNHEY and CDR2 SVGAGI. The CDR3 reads CASINGGSYEQYF. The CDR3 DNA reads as TGTGCCAGCATTAACGGGGGCTCCTACGAGCAGTACTTC.

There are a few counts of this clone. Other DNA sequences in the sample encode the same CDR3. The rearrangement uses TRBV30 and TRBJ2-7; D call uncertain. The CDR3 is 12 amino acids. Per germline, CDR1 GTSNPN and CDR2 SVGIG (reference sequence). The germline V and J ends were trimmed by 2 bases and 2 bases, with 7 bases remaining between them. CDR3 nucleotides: TGTGCCTGGAGTCCCGGAGCCTACGAGCAGTACTTC. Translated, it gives CAWSPGAYEQYF.

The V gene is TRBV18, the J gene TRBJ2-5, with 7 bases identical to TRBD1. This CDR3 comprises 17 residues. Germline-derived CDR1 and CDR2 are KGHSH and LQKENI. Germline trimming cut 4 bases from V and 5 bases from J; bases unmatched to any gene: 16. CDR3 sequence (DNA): TGTGCCAGCTCACTAAACGGGACAGCCGTTTGGCCGGAGACCCAGTACTTC. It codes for CASSLNGTAVWPETQYF.